These 3 T cell receptor beta chains were all obtained from the same sample, sequenced in a study of cytomegalovirus exposure and HLA in healthy donors. Generated by immunoSEQ multiplex PCR, the TCRdb table keeps only in-frame clones and is missing some. The top ten clones hold over 12% of a sample with a few hundred thousand clones, over 80% of them seen once. The source material was PBMCs. Receptors originate from a woman aged 25 to 45 in good health and CMV-seropositive.

This chain joins TRBV27 and TRBJ1-1; D is ambiguous. The germline V gene has CDR1 MNHEY and CDR2 SMNVEV (reference sequence). The CDR3 length is 12 residues. Trimming cost V 5 bases and J 5 bases, with 9 bases left between them. This chain's CDR3 is CASSQTGTEAFF. The DNA of the CDR3 is TGTGCCAGCAGTCAGACGGGGACTGAAGCTTTCTTT.

Comments on this clone: This specimen includes other DNA sequences encoding the same CDR3. V and J are TRBV5-1 and TRBJ2-7; 9 bases align to TRBD2. Looked up from germline, CDR1 is SGHRS and CDR2 is YFSETQ. The CDR3 loop spans 15 amino acids. The junction had 4 bases not matched to a gene; V was cut back by 1 base and J by 2 bases. In DNA form, the CDR3 reads TGCGCCAGCAGCTTGCGGGCTAGCGGGGCCTACGAGCAGTACTTC. This gives the protein CASSLRASGAYEQYF.

The CDR3, as DNA: TGTGCCAGCAGCTTAGGGACAGGGGGAGTAATCACTGAAGCTTTCTTT. Translated: CASSLGTGGVITEAFF. The V gene is TRBV5-6, the J gene TRBJ1-1; 11 bases match TRBD1. The germline V gene has CDR1 SGHDT and CDR2 YYEEEE. With V trimmed by 2 bases and J by 4 bases, 7 bases remained unmatched. This CDR3 region has 16 residues.